This TCR beta chain was captured by sequencing in a study of cytomegalovirus exposure and HLA in healthy donors. Study results and limitations: Common viral pathogens seemed to be connected with several of the most significant clusters, according to a later analysis. CMV serostatus was the only recorded immune exposure for donors.

Concerning this clone: The antigen is undetermined.

Primers included in the PCR were 60 Vbeta and 13 Jbeta primers. Assay used: immunoSEQ multiplex PCR; TCRdb lists only in-frame clones, some missing. The table records about 120,000 clones, about four fifths of them present only once. This CDR3 is built from 13 residues. V was pared by 1 base and J by 5 bases, with 3 bases of the junction left unmatched. Germline V gene data show CDR1 as SGHKS and CDR2 as YYEKEE (reference sequence). This sequence originates from a young man in good health and CMV-seronegative. Sequencing used PBMCs. The rearrangement uses TRBV5-5 and TRBJ2-7, with TRBD2 matching 7 bases. The CDR3, as DNA: TGTGCCAGCAGCTTGTGGGAGGGTCACGAGCAGTACTTC. As protein: CASSLWEGHEQYF.